The 20 T cell receptor beta chains in this list originate from one sample, sequenced in a study of blood T cell repertoires in COVID-19. Sequencing used immunoSEQ multiplex PCR; TCRdb keeps in-frame clones, though not all of them. The table has 450,000 to 500,000 clones, approximately 85% seen once. Sample: peripheral blood. The receptors originated from a human donor in a cohort sampled during active COVID-19.

The rearrangement uses TRBV5-1 and TRBJ1-1; D may be TRBD1 (6 bases). V dropped 0 bases and J dropped 8 bases, with 20 bases sitting between them. The CDR3 spans 16 residues. The germline gives CDR1 SGHRS, CDR2 YFSETQ. CDR3: CASSLVASRAQGEAFF. CDR3 nucleotides: TGCGCCAGCAGCTTGGTGGCATCGAGGGCGCAGGGGGAAGCTTTCTTT.

A few counts support this clone. The chain uses TRBV30 and TRBJ1-5; 8 bases match TRBD1. Germline CDR1 GTSNPN, CDR2 SVGIG (reference sequence). The trim removed 2 bases at V and 6 bases at J, leaving 6 bases unmatched. The CDR3 contains 14 residues. Written as DNA, the CDR3 is TGTGCCTGGAGTACCAACAGGGGGGGTCAGCCCCAGCATTTT. Translated: CAWSTNRGGQPQHF.

The V gene is TRBV25-1, the J gene TRBJ2-1, with no clear D. This CDR3 spans 12 amino acids. Per germline, CDR1 MGHDK and CDR2 SYGVNS. The ends were cut back, 1 base at V and 8 bases at J, with 6 bases in the middle. The DNA for the CDR3 is TGTGCCAGCAGTGAATTCCGTCATGAGCAGTTCTTC. It translates to CASSEFRHEQFF.

This chain uses TRBV27 with TRBJ2-7; the match to TRBD2 covers 7 bases. In germline, CDR1 is MNHEY, CDR2 SMNVEV (reference sequence). The CDR3 totals 16 residues. V trimming: 0 bases; J trimming: 7 bases; junction bases outside the gene matches: 12. The CDR3 DNA is TGTGCCAGCAGTTTATCCGGCAGGAGGGCCGGGGGGGAGCAGTACTTC. It encodes CASSLSGRRAGGEQYF.

The chain joins TRBV18 to TRBJ2-6; D is perhaps TRBD1 (5 bases). Trimming removed 2 bases at V and 2 bases at J, with 13 bases between. CDR3 length: 17 amino acids. In germline, CDR1 is KGHSH, CDR2 LQKENI. CDR3 in amino acids: CASSPVKQEPGANVLTF. The CDR3 DNA reads as TGTGCCAGCTCACCAGTTAAACAGGAGCCTGGGGCCAACGTCCTGACTTTC.

The genes are TRBV2 and TRBJ1-5; D not certain. V was pared by 4 bases and J by 4 bases, with 14 bases between. CDR3 length: 15 amino acids. In germline, CDR1 is SNHLY, CDR2 FYNNEI. The CDR3 loop is CASSAPPGANQPQHF. CDR3 coding DNA: TGTGCCAGCAGTGCTCCCCCGGGAGCAAATCAGCCCCAGCATTTT.

The genes are TRBV9 and TRBJ1-1, with D uncertain. Germline V gives CDR1 SGDLS, CDR2 YYNGEE. V dropped 7 bases and J dropped 1 base, with 14 bases sitting between them. CDR3 size: 14 residues. The CDR3 DNA reads TGTGCCAGCGCTCGTGAGGCCTCGAACACTGAAGCTTTCTTT. This gives the protein CASAREASNTEAFF.

The genes are TRBV15 and TRBJ2-4; TRBD1 matches at 9 bases. V shed 0 bases, J shed 9 bases, and the junction held 12 bases outside the gene matches. The CDR3 is 17 residues long. CDR1 is LNHNV and CDR2 is YYDKDF in the germline V gene (reference sequence). The CDR3: CATSRELPQGAVGIQYF. The CDR3 DNA sequence: TGTGCCACCAGCAGAGAATTACCACAGGGGGCCGTGGGCATTCAGTACTTC.

The chain couples TRBV7-3 to TRBJ2-5; 9 positions agree with TRBD2. The CDR3 length is 16 residues. V shed 2 bases and J 5 bases; nucleotides not matched to a gene: 9. In germline, CDR1 is SGHTA, CDR2 FQGTGA. The CDR3: CASSLQRGSGGETQYF. DNA of the CDR3: TGTGCCAGCAGCTTACAACGCGGGAGCGGGGGGGAGACCCAGTACTTC.

The chain links TRBV5-1 to TRBJ2-7, with 11 nucleotides matching TRBD2. CDR3 length equals 17 residues. Germline trimming cut 5 bases from V and 2 bases from J; bases unmatched to any gene: 12. CDR1 and CDR2 from the germline V gene are SGHRS and YFSETQ. CDR3 sequence (DNA): TGCGCCAGCAGTTCCACTTTCGGGACTAGCGGTCCCTACGAGCAGTACTTC. As protein: CASSSTFGTSGPYEQYF.

The chain carries TRBV5-4 and TRBJ2-2; D gene uncertain. Germline loops: CDR1 SGHNT, CDR2 YYREEE (reference sequence). With 0 bases removed from V and 1 base from J, the gap between germline ends came to 7 bases. The CDR3 spans 15 residues. The CDR3 loop is CASSLDYQNTGELFF. CDR3 coding DNA: TGTGCCAGCAGCTTGGACTACCAGAACACCGGGGAGCTGTTTTTT.

This chain joins TRBV5-1 and TRBJ1-1; 9 bases are shared with TRBD1. CDR3 size: 15 residues. The germline gives CDR1 SGHRS, CDR2 YFSETQ. V gave up 4 bases and J gave up 4 bases; unmatched junction bases: 8. The CDR3 nucleotides read TGCGCCAGCAGCGTTACAGGGGGCTCCGGCACTGAAGCTTTCTTT. This sequence encodes CASSVTGGSGTEAFF.

The J gene is TRBJ2-2, the V gene TRBV7-2, with D tentatively TRBD2 (6 bases). Germline CDR1 and CDR2: SGHTA and FQGNSA. Trimming pared 2 bases from V and 3 bases from J, leaving 13 bases between. The CDR3 sequence is 16 residues long. The CDR3 nucleotides are TGTGCCAGCAGCTTACCGCGGGGCGGACACACCGGGGAGCTGTTTTTT. Translated: CASSLPRGGHTGELFF. The complete variable domain, with remaining parts taken from reference TRBV7-2 and TRBJ2-2, reads GAGVSQSPSNKVTEKGKDVELRCDPISGHTALYWYRQSLGQGLEFLIYFQGNSAPDKSGLPSDRFSAERTGGSVSTLTIQRTQQEDSAVYLCASSLPRGGHTGELFFGEGSRLTVL.

The chain links TRBV4-2 to TRBJ1-2, with 8 bases fitting TRBD1. With V trimmed by 5 bases and J by 7 bases, 9 bases remained unmatched. CDR1 and CDR2 (germline): LGHNA, YNFKEQ. This CDR3 has 14 residues. This CDR3 is CASSEGQGAAGYTF. The CDR3 region has the DNA TGTGCCAGCAGCGAGGGGCAGGGGGCGGCTGGCTACACCTTC.

The rearrangement links TRBV29-1 to TRBJ1-1, with TRBD1 matching over 7 bases. The CDR3 has 13 amino acids. Per germline, CDR1 SQVTM and CDR2 ANQGSEA. V shed 6 bases and J 3 bases; nucleotides not matched to a gene: 7. This CDR3 is CSVNRGPDTEAFF. The DNA for the CDR3 is TGCAGCGTCAACAGGGGCCCAGACACTGAAGCTTTCTTT.

This clone appeared a single time. The rearrangement links TRBV4-1 to TRBJ2-1, with D possibly matching TRBD2 (6 bases). CDR3 length: 16 amino acids. V was cut by 4 bases and J by 4 bases, with 17 bases left in between. Germline V gene lookup returns CDR1 MGHRA and CDR2 YSYEKL. The CDR3 DNA reads TGCGCCAGCAGCCGACTAGAAGGCGGGTTGTACAATGAGCAGTTCTTC. Residues: CASSRLEGGLYNEQFF.

This clone has just one count. The chain uses TRBV27 and TRBJ2-3, with D tentatively TRBD1 (6 bases). Germline V lookup: CDR1 MNHEY, CDR2 SMNVEV (reference sequence). The CDR3 is 16 residues long. V dropped 5 bases and J dropped 0 bases, with 15 bases sitting between them. The CDR3 here is CASSQIQGKSTDTQYF. The CDR3 bases are TGTGCCAGCAGTCAAATCCAGGGGAAAAGCACAGATACGCAGTATTTT.

This clone came up a few times. The CDR3 is CASSYYGQGLGYTF. DNA of the CDR3: TGTGCCAGCAGTTACTACGGACAGGGGTTAGGCTACACCTTC. The chain couples TRBV6-5 to TRBJ1-2; 9 nucleotides line up with TRBD1. The CDR3 sequence is 14 residues long. V shed 1 base and J 8 bases; nucleotides not matched to a gene: 5. Germline assignment: CDR1 MNHEY and CDR2 SVGAGI.

This chain connects TRBV5-6 to TRBJ2-7; 7 bases map to TRBD2. Germline V lookup: CDR1 SGHDT, CDR2 YYEEEE. This CDR3 is built from 17 residues. V lost 5 bases and J lost 3; bases outside the gene matches: 17. CDR3 amino acids: CASRGDTGASGLYEQYF. CDR3 DNA: TGTGCCAGCAGAGGAGATACTGGGGCTAGCGGACTCTACGAGCAGTACTTC.

The V and J genes are TRBV7-8 and TRBJ2-3; the D gene is possibly TRBD1 (6 bases). This CDR3 region has 16 residues. Germline-derived CDR1 and CDR2 are SGHVS and FQNEAQ. The V end lost 4 bases, the J end lost 4 bases, and 18 bases lay between the germline ends. The CDR3 reads CASSSPADSNADTQYF. The CDR3 DNA reads as TGTGCCAGCAGCTCCCCGGCGGACAGTAACGCAGATACGCAGTATTTT.